This is a list of T cell receptor beta chains from one sample in a study of glioma-infiltrating T cells. MiXCR, run by TCRdb on the multiplex PCR reads, gives a single entry per CDR3 protein. This sample has around 130,000 distinct CDR3 sequences, with 24% found just once. Sequenced: glioma tissue, nonneoplastic brain tissue, or PBMCs (not recorded which). All receptors come from a human donor with low-grade glioma or glioblastoma, undergoing nonglioma brain surgery, or in good health (not recorded which). The CDR3 runs from the conserved cysteine through the conserved F or W. Fields, in order: V gene, J gene, clone size, D gene, CDR3 DNA, CDR3 protein. D genes are given only for firm matches. A clone size is listed for some rows: how often the clone was seen (once, few, many), or a class if it is expanded.

TRBV27	TRBJ2-5	NA	NA	TGTGCCAGCAGTTCTTATCTGTACCAAGAGACCCAGCACTTC	CASSSYLYQETQHF
TRBV7-6	TRBJ2-3	many	TRBD2	TGTGCTAGCAGCTTAGGCGGGGGGGCCCTGGATACGCAGTATTTT	CASSLGGGALDTQYF
TRBV29-1	TRBJ2-3	NA	TRBD1	TGCAGCGTTGTAACAGGGGGAGATACGCAGTATTTT	CSVVTGGDTQYF
TRBV24-1	TRBJ2-3	NA	NA	TGTGCCACCAGTGTTGGGACCACAGATACGCAGTATTTT	CATSVGTTDTQYF
TRBV15	TRBJ1-2	many	TRBD1	TGTGCCACCAGCAGCTTTACAGGGGGCGTAAATAACTATGGCTACACCTTC	CATSSFTGGVNNYGYTF
TRBV27	TRBJ1-4	few	TRBD1	TGTGCCAGCAGCTCTGACAGGGGTGGAGAAAAACTGTTTTTT	CASSSDRGGEKLFF
TRBV28	TRBJ1-1	many	TRBD1	TGTGCCAGCAGAACCCACCGGGACAGGGGGCTCGCTGAAGCTTTCTTT	CASRTHRDRGLAEAFF
TRBV4-1	TRBJ2-1	NA	NA	TGCGCCAGCAGCCAAGATGTTCGGTTCCGGCATTCCTACAATGAGCAGTTCTTC	CASSQDVRFRHSYNEQFF
TRBV10-3	TRBJ1-2	NA	NA	TGTGCCATCAGTGAGGGCAGCCCGGGGGTCACCTTC	CAISEGSPGVTF
TRBV20-1	TRBJ2-5	many	TRBD2	TGCAGTGCTAGAAAACCGGGACTAGCGGAGACCCAGTACTTC	CSARKPGLAETQYF
TRBV27	TRBJ1-1	many	TRBD1	TGTGCCAGCAGTCTCGCCCCAACAGGGGCATTGAACACTGAAGCTTTCTTT	CASSLAPTGALNTEAFF
TRBV20-1	TRBJ1-5	many	TRBD1	TGCAGTGCCGCGACAGGGAATCAGCCCCAGCATTTT	CSAATGNQPQHF
TRBV15	TRBJ2-3	few	TRBD2	TGTGCCACCAGCAGAGATCTGGGACTAGCGACAGATACGCAGTATTTT	CATSRDLGLATDTQYF
TRBV7-6	TRBJ1-2	NA	NA	TGTGCCAGCAGCTTAATCGGGCAGCTACACTATGGCTACACCTTC	CASSLIGQLHYGYTF